Each of the 20 T cell receptor beta chains below was sequenced from the same sample in a study of T cells in Graves' hyperthyroidism and ophthalmopathy. TCR beta CDR3 regions were amplified from RNA transcripts. A first-round RT-PCR of the TCR CDR3 used the HTBI primer set. In TCRdb, the multiplex PCR reads were re-called with MiXCR into one record per CDR3 protein. The sample lists 340,000 or so distinct CDR3 sequences; 20% to 25% were seen once. Material for sequencing was blood. Every receptor here comes from a woman aged 45-65 years with Graves' hyperthyroidism.

This clonotype was recorded a few times. This chain links TRBV5-1 with TRBJ2-7, with D uncertain. The ends were cut back, 3 bases at V and 2 bases at J, with 9 bases in the middle. Germline-derived CDR1 and CDR2 are SGHRS and YFSETQ. The CDR3 loop spans 13 amino acids. DNA of the CDR3: TGCGCCAGCAGCTGGAAGGTAGCCTACGAGCAGTACTTC. Amino acid sequence: CASSWKVAYEQYF. The variable domain in full, with the rest retrieved from reference TRBV5-1 and TRBJ2-7, is KAGVTQTPRYLIKTRGQQVTLSCSPISGHRSVSWYQQTPGQGLQFLFEYFSETQRNKGNFPGRFSGRQFSNSRSEMNVSTLELGDSALYLCASSWKVAYEQYFGPGTRLTVT.

The sample holds a few counts of this clonotype. The genes are TRBV9 and TRBJ2-1, with unresolved D. There are 14 residues in the CDR3. V lost 0 bases and J 3 bases, leaving 7 bases between the germline ends. CDR1 and CDR2 from the germline V gene are SGDLS and YYNGEE. The CDR3 bases are TGTGCCAGCAGCGTAGGAGTCGGCTACAATGAGCAGTTCTTC. It specifies CASSVGVGYNEQFF.

The table lists this clonotype with a few counts. The chain joins TRBV6-1 to TRBJ1-4; D is possibly TRBD1 (6 bases). Germline lookup yields CDR1 MNHNS and CDR2 SASEGT. The CDR3 is 14 residues long. Trimming removed 6 bases at V and 7 bases at J, with 15 bases between. DNA of the CDR3: TGTGCCAGCAGGGCCGGGACAAGGGGTGAAAAACTGTTTTTT. This gives the protein CASRAGTRGEKLFF.

This clonotype was recorded at least ten times. The chain carries TRBV28 and TRBJ2-7; D remains ambiguous. In germline, CDR1 is MDHEN, CDR2 SYDVKM. The CDR3 has 11 amino acids. The V and J ends lost 5 bases and 2 bases respectively, with 4 bases between them. CDR3 sequence: CASSRAYEQYF. The CDR3 DNA follows: TGTGCCAGCAGTAGGGCCTACGAGCAGTACTTC.

In its sample, this clonotype was seen many times. The chain employs TRBV20-1 and TRBJ2-1; D call uncertain. The CDR3 has 13 amino acids. The V and J ends lost 0 bases and 7 bases respectively, with 10 bases between them. The V gene's germline CDR1 is DFQATT and CDR2 SNEGSKA (reference sequence). CDR3 protein: CSARDLTENEQFF. The CDR3 DNA sequence: TGCAGTGCTAGAGATCTGACCGAAAATGAGCAGTTCTTC.

This clonotype was detected ten times or more. The V and J genes are TRBV30 and TRBJ1-1; D unresolved. V lost 3 bases, J lost 2 bases, and 10 bases lay in between. The CDR3 is 13 residues long. Germline loops: CDR1 GTSNPN, CDR2 SVGIG (reference sequence). In nucleotides, the CDR3 is TGTGCCTGGAGGGCTGGACTTAACACTGAAGCTTTCTTT. This encodes CAWRAGLNTEAFF.

This clonotype was detected many times. The CDR3 loop reads CASSLFGQGHGYTF. In DNA, the CDR3 is TGTGCCAGCAGCCTATTCGGACAGGGCCATGGCTACACCTTC. The chain recombines TRBV6-1 with TRBJ1-2; 8 bases fit TRBD1. The CDR3 spans 14 residues. Germline lookup yields CDR1 MNHNS and CDR2 SASEGT. V lost 6 bases and J lost 6; bases outside the gene matches: 9.

This clonotype was counted many times. The rearrangement links TRBV11-2 to TRBJ2-7; D tentatively fits TRBD1 or TRBD2 (6 bases each). There are 15 residues in the CDR3. V lost 1 base and J 2 bases, leaving 12 bases between the germline ends. The V gene's germline CDR1 is SGHAT and CDR2 FQNNGV. The CDR3 bases are TGTGCCAGCAGCTTAGGTCGGGGGCCCCCCTACGAGCAGTACTTC. Encoded protein: CASSLGRGPPYEQYF.

The chain is built from TRBV7-8 and TRBJ2-7; D is undetermined. The CDR3 length is 14 residues. CDR1 is SGHVS and CDR2 is FQNEAQ in the germline V gene. V shed 0 bases and J shed 0 bases, with 6 bases lying between them. The CDR3 DNA is TGTGCCAGCAGCTTAGCAAGGGACTCCTACGAGCAGTACTTC. It specifies CASSLARDSYEQYF.

This chain connects TRBV7-2 to TRBJ2-7; D is perhaps TRBD1 or TRBD2 (5 bases each). Germline V gene sequence: CDR1 SGHTA, CDR2 FQGNSA. The V gene lost 5 bases and the J gene lost 2 bases, with 13 bases spanning the gap. The CDR3 runs to 14 residues. The CDR3 here is CASSPGTLPYEQYF. In nucleotides, the CDR3 is TGTGCCAGCAGCCCTGGGACCCTCCCCTACGAGCAGTACTTC.

This clonotype was seen at least ten times. The genes are TRBV20-1 and TRBJ2-3; TRBD2 aligns across 10 bases. The CDR3 extends over 16 amino acids. J lost 0 bases, V lost 3 bases, and 6 bases had no gene match. Per the germline V gene, CDR1 is DFQATT and CDR2 is SNEGSKA (reference sequence). The CDR3 DNA reads TGCAGTGCTAGGGATGGACTAGCGGTCAGCACAGATACGCAGTATTTT. Translating gives CSARDGLAVSTDTQYF.

Only a few counts were recorded for this clonotype. This rearrangement joins TRBV10-3 to TRBJ2-1; 10 nucleotides agree with TRBD1. Germline V lookup: CDR1 ENHRY, CDR2 SYGVKD. J gave up 6 bases and V 8 bases, and 4 bases lay outside the gene matches. The CDR3 spans 13 residues. CDR3 nucleotide sequence: TGTGCCATCCGGGACAGGGGATTCAATGAGCAGTTCTTC. Translating gives CAIRDRGFNEQFF.

The chain links TRBV7-3 to TRBJ2-1; D is unclear. Germline CDR1 SGHTA, CDR2 FQGTGA. The CDR3 has 14 residues. Trimming removed 5 bases from V and 4 bases from J, with 12 bases in between. The CDR3 loop is CASSPSSQYNEQFF. CDR3 sequence (DNA): TGTGCCAGCAGCCCCTCATCGCAGTACAATGAGCAGTTCTTC. Based on the CDR3 plus reference TRBV7-3 and TRBJ2-1, the full variable domain is GAGVSQTPSNKVTEKGKYVELRCDPISGHTALYWYRQSLGQGPEFLIYFQGTGAADDSGLPNDRFFAVRPEGSVSTLKIQRTERGDSAVYLCASSPSSQYNEQFFGPGTRLTVL.

This clonotype has ten or more counts. The chain couples TRBV11-2 to TRBJ1-3; no clear D. This CDR3 has 17 amino acids. The germline V gene encodes CDR1 SGHAT and CDR2 FQNNGV. Between the trimmed V and J ends, which lost 2 bases and 0 bases, there was a span of 14 bases. The CDR3 sequence: CASSLKGRTVSGNTIYF. Here the CDR3 DNA reads TGTGCCAGCAGCTTAAAGGGCCGGACGGTCTCTGGAAACACCATATATTTT.

This clonotype showed up many times. The rearrangement joins TRBV11-2 to TRBJ2-4, with D hard to call. Per germline, CDR1 SGHAT and CDR2 FQNNGV. V shed 5 bases and J shed 0 bases, with 11 bases lying between them. CDR3 length: 15 residues. CDR3 region: CASSPQPLAKNIQYF. The CDR3 coding sequence is TGTGCCAGCAGCCCCCAGCCGCTAGCCAAAAACATTCAGTACTTC.

This clonotype was found a few times. The J gene is TRBJ2-1, the V gene TRBV20-1, with D tentatively TRBD2 (5 bases). This CDR3 contains 14 residues. Germline V gene sequence: CDR1 DFQATT, CDR2 SNEGSKA (reference sequence). Trimming shortened V by 4 bases and J by 0 bases, and 10 bases separated the two germline ends. DNA of the CDR3: TGCAGTGCTATTCCGGGGAGCTCCTACAATGAGCAGTTCTTC. This gives the protein CSAIPGSSYNEQFF.

This clonotype appeared a few times. CDR3 DNA: TGTGCCACCAGCAGAGAGGCTAATTCACCCCTCCACTTT. Residues: CATSREANSPLHF. The chain is built from TRBV15 and TRBJ1-6, with D hard to call. V was pared by 0 bases and J by 6 bases, with 3 bases between. This CDR3 has 13 residues. The germline V gene has CDR1 LNHNV and CDR2 YYDKDF (reference sequence).

The chain combines TRBV19 with TRBJ2-3; TRBD2 agrees at 7 bases. V lost 4 bases, J lost 4 bases, and 14 bases stayed unmatched. The germline gives CDR1 LNHDA, CDR2 SQIVND (reference sequence). This CDR3 is built from 17 residues. The CDR3 sequence is CASSTRRGGSSPDTQYF. CDR3 sequence (DNA): TGTGCCAGTAGTACCCGGAGGGGCGGGAGTAGCCCAGATACGCAGTATTTT.

This rearrangement joins TRBV6-1 to TRBJ2-5, with D tentatively TRBD2 (6 bases). Between the trimmed V and J ends, which lost 5 bases and 0 bases, there was a span of 16 bases. Germline loops: CDR1 MNHNS, CDR2 SASEGT. CDR3 length equals 16 residues. This CDR3 is CASSPLTGAHQETQYF. The DNA for the CDR3 is TGTGCCAGCAGTCCGCTCACGGGAGCTCACCAAGAGACCCAGTACTTC.

This clonotype was observed once. CDR3 coding DNA: TGTGCCACCAGGGAACAGGGGGCTAGCACAGATACGCAGTATTTT. This sequence encodes CATREQGASTDTQYF. The rearrangement links TRBV28 to TRBJ2-3; 9 bases fit TRBD1. Germline assignment: CDR1 MDHEN and CDR2 SYDVKM. Trimming took 10 bases from V and 0 from J; bases not matched to a gene: 8. This CDR3 spans 15 amino acids.